These 19 T cell receptor beta chains were sequenced from one sample in a study of blood T cell repertoires in COVID-19. Repertoires were generated with immunoSEQ multiplex PCR, while TCRdb's copy carries only in-frame clones and drops some. The sample records roughly 570,000 clones, around nine tenths being singletons. The sample was peripheral blood. These receptors all stem from a woman aged 45-65 years with COVID-19, enrolled during active disease.

This chain joins TRBV11-1 and TRBJ1-6; D might be TRBD1 (5 bases). This CDR3 region has 14 residues. CDR1 SGHAT and CDR2 FQDESV come from the germline V gene (reference sequence). V lost 3 bases, J lost 8 bases, and 11 bases lay in between. This CDR3 is CASSLGQGDSPLHF. In nucleotides, the CDR3 is TGTGCCAGCAGCTTGGGTCAGGGCGATTCACCCCTCCACTTT.

The CDR3 DNA reads as TGTGCCATCAGTGAGAGAGACCGGGAAGAGACCCAGTACTTC. This gives the protein CAISERDREETQYF. This sequence joins TRBV10-3 and TRBJ2-5; D not certain. Per the germline V gene, CDR1 is ENHRY and CDR2 is SYGVKD. This CDR3 has 14 amino acids. V shed 2 bases and J shed 3 bases, with 10 bases lying between them.

This clone is a singleton in its sample. This rearrangement joins TRBV18 to TRBJ1-1, with TRBD1 matching 8 bases. Per the germline V gene, CDR1 is KGHSH and CDR2 is LQKENI. The trim removed 5 bases at V and 5 bases at J, leaving 7 bases unmatched. This CDR3 is built from 14 residues. The CDR3 sequence is CASSFDRGRTEAFF. DNA for the CDR3: TGTGCCAGCTCATTCGACAGGGGCAGGACTGAAGCTTTCTTT.

The chain joins TRBV19 to TRBJ1-5; D might be TRBD1 (5 bases). The CDR3 is 17 amino acids. Looked up from germline, CDR1 is LNHDA and CDR2 is SQIVND (reference sequence). V lost 7 bases to trimming and J lost 0 bases, with 19 bases between them. CDR3 loop: CASTPRGDSYSNQPQHF. CDR3 sequence (DNA): TGTGCCAGTACTCCAAGGGGCGACAGTTATAGCAATCAGCCCCAGCATTTT. Combining the CDR3 with reference TRBV19 and TRBJ1-5 gives the whole variable domain DGGITQSPKYLFRKEGQNVTLSCEQNLNHDAMYWYRQDPGQGLRLIYYSQIVNDFQKGDIAEGYSVSREKKESFPLTVTSAQKNPTAFYLCASTPRGDSYSNQPQHFGDGTRLSIL.

The chain carries TRBV30 and TRBJ1-2, with D tentatively TRBD1 (5 bases). V was pared by 8 bases and J by 10 bases, with 26 bases between. The CDR3 length is 14 residues. Germline values: CDR1 GTSNPN, CDR2 SVGIG (reference sequence). The CDR3 DNA sequence: TGTGCCCAAGGGCACCGACAGTCATTTTCGGCCTACACCTTC. It yields the protein CAQGHRQSFSAYTF.

This sequence joins TRBV12-5 and TRBJ1-1, with 11 bases lining up with TRBD1. Per the germline V gene, CDR1 is LGHNT and CDR2 is FRNRAP. CDR3 length: 16 amino acids. J lost 4 bases, V lost 4 bases, and 8 bases had no gene match. In nucleotides, the CDR3 is TGTGCTAGTGGTTCACCGGGACAGGGGGGTGGCACTGAAGCTTTCTTT. It translates to CASGSPGQGGGTEAFF.

The DNA for the CDR3 is TGTGCCAGCAGTAATCGGGCAGGGCTCGGCAATCAGCCCCAGCATTTT. The encoded protein is CASSNRAGLGNQPQHF. The chain couples TRBV6-6 to TRBJ1-5; tentative D call: TRBD1 (5 bases). The V end was cut by 5 bases, the J end by 2 bases, with 16 bases between. Germline CDR1 MNHNY, CDR2 SVGAGI (reference sequence). The CDR3 has 16 amino acids.

V is TRBV7-9 and J is TRBJ2-5; the match to TRBD1 covers 7 bases. The CDR3 has 13 amino acids. J lost 2 bases, V lost 5 bases, and 2 bases had no gene match. Germline V gene sequence: CDR1 SEHNR, CDR2 FQNEAQ (reference sequence). CDR3 in amino acids: CASSVQGQETQYF. Written as DNA, the CDR3 is TGTGCCAGCAGCGTACAGGGGCAAGAGACCCAGTACTTC.

This chain links TRBV7-8 with TRBJ2-3, with D perhaps matching TRBD2 (5 bases). The ends were cut back, 0 bases at V and 0 bases at J, with 13 bases in the middle. This CDR3 has 17 amino acids. The V gene's germline CDR1 is SGHVS and CDR2 FQNEAQ. DNA of the CDR3: TGTGCCAGCAGCTTAGCCTACGGGGTCGGGAGCACAGATACGCAGTATTTT. Protein product: CASSLAYGVGSTDTQYF.

This clone was seen just once. J is TRBJ1-1 and V is TRBV30, with D possibly being TRBD1 (6 bases). The V gene lost 5 bases and the J gene lost 5 bases, with 18 bases spanning the gap. Germline V lookup: CDR1 GTSNPN, CDR2 SVGIG (reference sequence). This CDR3 comprises 14 residues. The CDR3 spells CAWQWGGAATEAFF. The CDR3 DNA sequence: TGTGCCTGGCAGTGGGGGGGCGCAGCAACTGAAGCTTTCTTT. Drawing the rest from reference TRBV30 and TRBJ1-1, the complete variable domain is SQTIHQWPATLVQPVGSPLSLECTVEGTSNPNLYWYRQAAGRGLQLLFYSVGIGQISSEVPQNLSASRPQDRQFILSSKKLLLSDSGFYLCAWQWGGAATEAFFGQGTRLTVV.

This chain links TRBV5-8 with TRBJ1-2; D is perhaps TRBD1 (6 bases). In germline, CDR1 is SGHTS, CDR2 YDEGEE. The CDR3 is 13 residues long. The ends were cut back, 6 bases at V and 7 bases at J, with 16 bases in the middle. CDR3 amino acids: CASTPRGLRGYTF. Written as DNA, the CDR3 is TGTGCCAGCACACCCAGGGGTCTGCGTGGCTACACCTTC.

V gene TRBV5-4 combines with J gene TRBJ2-1; unclear D gene. CDR1 is SGHNT, CDR2 YYREEE, per germline (reference sequence). The CDR3 totals 13 residues. Trimming took 7 bases from V and 0 from J, leaving 8 bases between them. CDR3: CASAELSYNEQFF. The CDR3 bases are TGTGCCAGCGCGGAGCTCTCCTACAATGAGCAGTTCTTC. Looking up the rest from reference TRBV5-4 and TRBJ2-1 gives the full variable domain: ETGVTQSPTHLIKTRGQQVTLRCSSQSGHNTVSWYQQALGQGPQFIFQYYREEENGRGNFPPRFSGLQFPNYSSELNVNALELDDSALYLCASAELSYNEQFFGPGTRLTVL.

The rearrangement links TRBV4-1 to TRBJ2-2; D might be TRBD1 (6 bases). The CDR3 spans 16 residues. Trimming pared 0 bases from V and 2 bases from J, leaving 10 bases between. CDR1 and CDR2 (germline): MGHRA, YSYEKL. The chain's CDR3 is CASSQDTGFNTGELFF. The CDR3 DNA follows: TGCGCCAGCAGCCAAGATACAGGGTTCAACACCGGGGAGCTGTTTTTT.

The V and J genes are TRBV13 and TRBJ2-7; unclear D gene. CDR3 length: 11 amino acids. Germline V lookup: CDR1 PRHDT, CDR2 FYEKMQ (reference sequence). With 1 base removed from V and 9 bases from J, the gap between germline ends came to 7 bases. The DNA for the CDR3 is TGTGCCAGCAGCTTAGATAACGGGCAGTACTTC. It codes for CASSLDNGQYF.

This chain connects TRBV2 to TRBJ2-1, with D unresolved. Trimming took 0 bases from V and 4 from J, leaving 7 bases between them. The CDR3 is 14 residues long. The germline CDR1 and CDR2 sequences are SNHLY and FYNNEI. The CDR3 DNA sequence: TGTGCCAGCAGTGAAGCCCGCGGATACAATGAGCAGTTCTTC. Translation gives CASSEARGYNEQFF.

The chain couples TRBV2 to TRBJ1-2; D is unclear. Germline loops: CDR1 SNHLY, CDR2 FYNNEI. This CDR3 region has 13 residues. V gave up 7 bases and J gave up 0 bases, with 9 bases separating them. The CDR3 DNA reads TGTGCCAGCATGAATTTAGCTAACTATGGCTACACCTTC. Its translation: CASMNLANYGYTF.

This chain connects TRBV28 to TRBJ1-3; D may be TRBD1 (5 bases). The CDR3 covers 16 residues. The ends were cut back, 3 bases at V and 0 bases at J, with 12 bases in the middle. Germline loops: CDR1 MDHEN, CDR2 SYDVKM. CDR3 nucleotide sequence: TGTGCCAGCAGTTTGGGGCAGGTGAACTCTGGAAACACCATATATTTT. Protein sequence: CASSLGQVNSGNTIYF. Full variable domain (missing parts from reference TRBV28 and TRBJ1-3): DVKVTQSSRYLVKRTGEKVFLECVQDMDHENMFWYRQDPGLGLRLIYFSYDVKMKEKGDIPEGYSVSREKKERFSLILESASTNQTSMYLCASSLGQVNSGNTIYFGEGSWLTVV.

This chain links TRBV6-1 with TRBJ1-2; 9 bases line up with TRBD1. V shed 0 bases, J shed 8 bases, and the junction held 13 bases outside the gene matches. The CDR3 runs 17 residues. Germline CDR1 and CDR2: MNHNS and SASEGT. The CDR3 DNA reads as TGTGCCAGCAGTGAAGCGCCTCCCGGACAGGGGCTCGGAGGCTACACCTTC. Translating gives CASSEAPPGQGLGGYTF.

The rearrangement joins TRBV21-1 to TRBJ1-2; whether TRBD1, the table's D call, matches the DNA was not checked. TRBV21-1 is termed a pseudogene. CDR3 size: 17 residues. Here the CDR3 DNA reads TGTGCCAGCAGCAAAGACCGCCGGGCCGGCAGGGATAGAGGCTACACCTTC. This translates into CASSKDRRAGRDRGYTF.